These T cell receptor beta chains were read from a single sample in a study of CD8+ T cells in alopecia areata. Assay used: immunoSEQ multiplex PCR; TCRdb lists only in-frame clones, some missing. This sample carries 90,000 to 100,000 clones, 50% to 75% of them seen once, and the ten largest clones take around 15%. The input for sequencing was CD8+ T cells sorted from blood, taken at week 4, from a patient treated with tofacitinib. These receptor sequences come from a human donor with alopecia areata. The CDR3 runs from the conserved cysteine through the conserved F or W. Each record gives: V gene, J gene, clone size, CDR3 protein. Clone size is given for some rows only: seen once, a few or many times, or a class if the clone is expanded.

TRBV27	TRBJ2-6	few	CASSLLGGSGANVLTF
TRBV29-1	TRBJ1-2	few	CSVEKRANYGYTF
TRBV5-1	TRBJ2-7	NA	CASSLEGSGPYEQYF
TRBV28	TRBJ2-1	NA	CASSSGTSGSNNEQFF
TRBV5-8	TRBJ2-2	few	CASRTGPYTGELFF
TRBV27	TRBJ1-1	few	CASSSGQSNTEAFF
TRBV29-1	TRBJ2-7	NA	CSVGLAGVHEQYF
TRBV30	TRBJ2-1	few	CAWSLADLTVGQFF
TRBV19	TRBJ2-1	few	CASSGGNEQFF
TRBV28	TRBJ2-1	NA	CASVSGHFYNEQFF
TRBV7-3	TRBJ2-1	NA	CASSLYGAPYNEQFF
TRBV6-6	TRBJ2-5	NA	CASSYRTAETQYF
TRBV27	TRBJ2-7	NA	CASSEREVYEQYF
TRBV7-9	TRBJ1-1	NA	CASSLLTGMNTEAFF
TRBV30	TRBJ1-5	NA	CAWSVNQNQPQHF
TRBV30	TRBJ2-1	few	CACALGVSGVYNEQFF